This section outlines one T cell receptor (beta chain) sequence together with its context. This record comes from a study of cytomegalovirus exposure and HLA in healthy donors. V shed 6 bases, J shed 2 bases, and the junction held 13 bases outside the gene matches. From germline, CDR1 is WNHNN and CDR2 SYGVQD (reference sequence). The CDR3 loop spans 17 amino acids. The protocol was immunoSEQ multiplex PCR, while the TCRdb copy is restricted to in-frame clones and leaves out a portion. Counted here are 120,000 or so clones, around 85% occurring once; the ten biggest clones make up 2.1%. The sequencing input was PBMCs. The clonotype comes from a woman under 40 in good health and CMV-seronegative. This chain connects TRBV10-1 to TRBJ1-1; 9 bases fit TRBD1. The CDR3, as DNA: TGCGCCAGCAGCAACCTAGGGGGGACAGGGCAAAACACTGAAGCTTTCTTT. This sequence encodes CASSNLGGTGQNTEAFF.